This TCR beta chain appears in the sequencing data of a study of response to subunit inactivated influenza vaccine. General study results and limits: The authors proposed limited new T cell recruitment per seasonal influenza vaccination.

This clonotype was detected only a few times. The antigen is unknown. TCRdb independently ran MiXCR on the RT-PCR reads; one entry per CDR3 protein. The sample holds fewer than 550,000 distinct CDR3 sequences, about 25% seen once. The V and J ends lost 6 bases and 5 bases respectively, with 19 bases between them. This CDR3 has 14 residues. Germline CDR1 and CDR2: DFQATT and SNEGSKA (reference sequence). Specimen: CD4+ T cells sorted from PBMCs, collected around 5 days after vaccination. This clonotype originated in a man aged 50-60 years who received an inactivated influenza vaccine. The chain has TRBV20-1 and TRBJ1-2; D possibly corresponds to TRBD1 (5 bases). The CDR3 protein is CSADEDRGGYGYTF. In DNA form, the CDR3 reads TGCAGTGCGGACGAGGACCGGGGGGGGTATGGCTACACCTTC.